Listed below are T cell receptor beta chains from one sample, sequenced in a study of shared clonotypes between healthy human individuals. This table comes from immunoSEQ multiplex PCR, and its TCRdb copy is limited to in-frame clones, with some not included. This repertoire shows a few hundred thousand clones, just over 75% found once; its top ten account for around 12%. Input material: PBMCs. All receptors derive from a woman in her forties in good health. Some clones in this sample may be carry-over from other donors' samples. Both conserved end residues are trimmed from each CDR3. The D gene is left open where the match is weak. Not every row has a clone size; where given, it reads once, few, many or a size class.

abundance,v_gene,d_gene,j_gene,CDR3aa
-,TRBV11-2,-,TRBJ2-2,ASSSLPGTGELF
-,TRBV5-1,TRBD1,TRBJ1-5,ASSLGTGGSDQPQH
few,TRBV28,-,TRBJ1-4,ASSLLHSWGDEKLF
-,TRBV27,-,TRBJ2-5,ASRRDTGYQETQY
-,TRBV28,-,TRBJ1-2,ASSFNRGYGYT
-,TRBV7-9,TRBD1,TRBJ1-3,ASNPTGWGNTIY
many,TRBV5-1,TRBD1,TRBJ1-1,ASSLRWDSTEAF
-,TRBV28,TRBD2,TRBJ2-1,ASSRTSGRAYNEQF
-,TRBV27,-,TRBJ1-1,ASRFGGSVTEAF
-,TRBV2,TRBD2,TRBJ2-2,ASSEQRGHGELF
-,TRBV5-1,-,TRBJ2-7,ASSPTGTIYEQY